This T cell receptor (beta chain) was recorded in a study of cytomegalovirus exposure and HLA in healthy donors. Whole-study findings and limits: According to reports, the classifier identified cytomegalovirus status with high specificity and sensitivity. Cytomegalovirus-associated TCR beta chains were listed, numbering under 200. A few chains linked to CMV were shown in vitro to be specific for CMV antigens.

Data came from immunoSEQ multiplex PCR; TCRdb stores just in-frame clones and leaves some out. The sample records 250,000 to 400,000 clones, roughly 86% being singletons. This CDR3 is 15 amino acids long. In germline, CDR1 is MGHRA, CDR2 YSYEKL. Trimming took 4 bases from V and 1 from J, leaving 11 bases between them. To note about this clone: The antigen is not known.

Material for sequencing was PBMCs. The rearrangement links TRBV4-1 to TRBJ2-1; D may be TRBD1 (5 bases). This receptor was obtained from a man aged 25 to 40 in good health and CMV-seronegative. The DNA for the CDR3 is TGCGCCAGCAGCCTAGAAGGGGAATCCTACAATGAGCAGTTCTTC. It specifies CASSLEGESYNEQFF.